This note documents a single T cell receptor (beta chain) sequence. What it binds is unknown. A read error may produce the germline difference seen at one junction end. Source material was 2 million unsorted PBMCs, stored at -80 °C in RNAlater. TCRdb recomputed calls from the 5' RACE reads with MiXCR, one row per CDR3 protein. The sample gives 25,000 to 30,000 distinct CDR3 sequences, 9% to 15% of which show up once; about 7.2% is in the top ten. This sample is drawn from a study of neurological immune-mediated disorders. Study observations and caveats: Because no CDR3 amino acid sequences were shared across subjects by expanded clones, private repertoires were suggested in all groups.

CDR1 and CDR2 from the germline V gene are MNHEY and SVGAGI. CDR3 size: 15 residues. The chain couples TRBV6-5 to TRBJ1-1, with a possible D match to TRBD1 (6 bases). The TCR comes from a man aged 55 to 70 in good health. Sequencing was done on a sample of PBMCs. This CDR3 reads CASSYSVDSGTDAFF. The CDR3 DNA sequence: TGTGCCAGCAGTTACTCGGTGGACAGTGGGACTGACGCTTTCTTT.